The 17 T cell receptor beta chains listed next were all sequenced from one sample in a study of T cell responses to AZD1222 COVID-19 vaccine. Assay: immunoSEQ multiplex PCR; the TCRdb copy retains only in-frame clones and omits some. Of under 150,000 clones in the sample, approximately 91% were seen once. This material consisted of peripheral blood, taken 28 days after the second AZD1222 dose. These receptors were collected from an adult who received the AZD1222 COVID-19 vaccine.

The chain recombines TRBV7-8 with TRBJ1-5; D is possibly TRBD1 (5 bases). Germline CDR1 is SGHVS and CDR2 is FQNEAQ. Trimming left V 1 base short and J 0 bases short, with 13 bases between. The CDR3 is made up of 17 amino acids. The CDR3 DNA reads TGTGCCAGCAGCTTAGATAGAACAGGTGTTAGCAATCAGCCCCAGCATTTT. Encoded protein: CASSLDRTGVSNQPQHF.

This chain uses TRBV24-1 with TRBJ1-3; D possibly corresponds to TRBD1 (5 bases). The ends were cut back, 3 bases at V and 0 bases at J, with 17 bases in the middle. CDR3 length: 18 amino acids. Germline CDR1 reads KGHDR; CDR2 reads SFDVKD. The CDR3 nucleotides are TGTGCCACCAGTGATCTCGGGACCGGCGGGTTCTCTGGAAACACCATATATTTT. It yields the protein CATSDLGTGGFSGNTIYF.

The V and J genes are TRBV6-1 and TRBJ1-2; D is possibly TRBD1 (5 bases). V lost 2 bases and J 6 bases, leaving 16 bases between the germline ends. Germline loops: CDR1 MNHNS, CDR2 SASEGT. The CDR3 covers 15 residues. CDR3 DNA sequence: TGTGCCAGCAGTGAAAAGGGGTCTAAGTGGGATGGCTACACCTTC. Translated, it gives CASSEKGSKWDGYTF.

Note on this clone: An end of the junction does not agree with germline; a read error may underlie this. This chain links TRBV4-3 with TRBJ1-2, with TRBD1 as a possible D gene (5 bases). The CDR3 runs to 13 residues. The germline CDR1 and CDR2 sequences are LGHNA and YSLEER. CDR3 residues: CASSPSGAQASNF. The CDR3 region has the DNA TGCGCCAGCAGCCCAAGTGGGGCACAGGCCTCGAACTTC.

As for this clone: A read error may produce the germline difference seen at one junction end. The chain combines TRBV19 with TRBJ1-3; a possible D gene is TRBD1 (6 bases). The CDR3 extends over 17 amino acids. From germline, CDR1 is LNHDA and CDR2 SQIVND (reference sequence). The CDR3 nucleotides are TGTGCCAGTAGTTCACACGGGACACGGCACTCTGGGAACACCATATATTTT. Protein sequence: CASSSHGTRHSGNTIYF.

V and J are TRBV18 and TRBJ2-1; 11 bases match TRBD2. Per germline, CDR1 KGHSH and CDR2 LQKENI. V shed 5 bases and J 8 bases; nucleotides not matched to a gene: 5. This CDR3 spans 14 amino acids. As DNA, the CDR3 is TGTGCCAGCTCATTAACTAGCGGGAGCGATGAGCAGTTCTTC. Amino acids: CASSLTSGSDEQFF.

This clone was picked up one time. The chain couples TRBV19 to TRBJ1-4; D is perhaps TRBD1 (6 bases). The V and J ends lost 6 bases and 8 bases respectively, with 19 bases between them. Germline V CDR1 and CDR2: LNHDA, SQIVND (reference sequence). CDR3 length: 15 amino acids. The CDR3 region is CASRDTGSLKEKLFF. CDR3 nucleotide sequence: TGTGCCAGTAGAGACACAGGGTCATTGAAAGAAAAACTGTTTTTT.

This sequence joins TRBV27 and TRBJ1-1; no clear D. CDR3 length: 14 amino acids. V was pared by 4 bases and J by 5 bases, with 14 bases between. The germline V gene encodes CDR1 MNHEY and CDR2 SMNVEV (reference sequence). In nucleotides, the CDR3 is TGTGCCAGCAGTTGGGCGAGCCTAGGGACTGAAGCTTTCTTT. Amino acids: CASSWASLGTEAFF.

The chain employs TRBV7-8 and TRBJ1-4; D perhaps matches TRBD1 (5 bases). The CDR3 covers 17 residues. Germline V lookup: CDR1 SGHVS, CDR2 FQNEAQ. V was pared by 2 bases and J by 3 bases, with 16 bases between. The CDR3 coding sequence is TGTGCCAGCAGCTTAACCCTATCCCGGGGGGCTAATGAAAAACTGTTTTTT. Translating it yields CASSLTLSRGANEKLFF.

The V and J genes are TRBV19 and TRBJ1-1; no definite D call. The CDR3 is 14 amino acids. CDR1 is LNHDA, CDR2 SQIVND, per germline (reference sequence). Trimming removed 8 bases at V and 1 base at J, with 14 bases between. CDR3 amino acids: CASQRNGQNTEAFF. For the CDR3, the DNA is TGTGCCAGTCAAAGGAACGGTCAGAACACTGAAGCTTTCTTT.

The chain couples TRBV9 to TRBJ1-6; D gene unclear. V was clipped by 0 bases and J by 5 bases, with 6 bases between them. This CDR3 is 14 amino acids long. Germline V lookup: CDR1 SGDLS, CDR2 YYNGEE. The CDR3 sequence is CASSVETDNSPLHF. The CDR3 DNA is TGTGCCAGCAGCGTAGAAACAGATAATTCACCCCTCCACTTT.

This rearrangement joins TRBV6-5 to TRBJ1-6, with a possible D match to TRBD1 (5 bases). The CDR3 has 14 residues. Germline assignment: CDR1 MNHEY and CDR2 SVGAGI. The V end was cut by 5 bases, the J end by 7 bases, with 12 bases between. In DNA, the CDR3 is TGTGCCAGCAGTACCTTGGGGACCAATTCACCCCTCCACTTT. Translated: CASSTLGTNSPLHF.

The chain links TRBV11-3 to TRBJ2-2; D gene uncertain. With 4 bases removed from V and 5 bases from J, the gap between germline ends came to 8 bases. This CDR3 is 13 amino acids long. Germline V gene sequence: CDR1 SGHNT, CDR2 YENEEA. The CDR3 loop is CASSSRRTGELFF. The CDR3 DNA sequence: TGTGCCAGCAGCTCACGTCGGACCGGGGAGCTGTTTTTT.

This chain uses TRBV11-2 with TRBJ1-1, with no clear D. Germline CDR1 reads SGHAT; CDR2 reads FQNNGV. This CDR3 region has 15 residues. Trimming left V 0 bases short and J 2 bases short, with 10 bases between. The CDR3 is CASSLDFQLNTEAFF. The CDR3 DNA sequence: TGTGCCAGCAGCTTAGATTTTCAGCTTAACACTGAAGCTTTCTTT.

This rearrangement joins TRBV7-8 to TRBJ1-4; no firm D call. Between the trimmed V and J ends, which lost 2 bases and 8 bases, there was a span of 6 bases. From germline, CDR1 is SGHVS and CDR2 FQNEAQ. The CDR3 spans 12 residues. The CDR3 sequence is CASSLSEEKLFF. The DNA for the CDR3 is TGTGCCAGCAGCTTATCCGAAGAAAAACTGTTTTTT.

This clone appeared a single time. V gene TRBV12-3 or TRBV12-4 combines with J gene TRBJ1-2; D perhaps matches TRBD1 (5 bases). The CDR3 is made up of 13 amino acids. V dropped 5 bases and J dropped 1 base, with 8 bases sitting between them. The DNA for the CDR3 is TGTGCCAGCAGTACCAGGGTTAACTATGGCTACACCTTC. Translation: CASSTRVNYGYTF.

This chain uses TRBV6-5 with TRBJ1-5; no definite D call. The germline V gene encodes CDR1 MNHEY and CDR2 SVGAGI. The CDR3 spans 14 residues. The V end lost 4 bases, the J end lost 1 base, and 8 bases lay between the germline ends. The DNA of the CDR3 is TGTGCCAGCAGTTCCCGTTCCAGCAATCAGCCCCAGCATTTT. It specifies CASSSRSSNQPQHF.